The rows below give T cell receptor beta chains drawn from one sample of a study of shared clonotypes between healthy human individuals. Some clones are missing from TCRdb's copy, which holds only in-frame ones; the method was immunoSEQ multiplex PCR. The sample records 2.5 million or so clones, around 90% being singletons. The sample taken for sequencing was naive CD4+ T cells sorted from blood. Receptor source: a man younger than 35 in good health. The CDR3 runs from the conserved cysteine through the conserved F or W. The D gene is left open where the match is weak. Clone size appears in some rows only: once, few, many, or a class for an expanded clone.

once	TRBV30	.	TRBJ2-5	CAWSGGFQETQYF	TGTGCCTGGAGCGGGGGATTTCAAGAGACCCAGTACTTC
.	TRBV5-1	TRBD1	TRBJ2-7	CASSLTGQGYYEQYF	TGCGCCAGCAGCTTGACGGGACAGGGCTACTACGAGCAGTACTTC
.	TRBV30	.	TRBJ2-7	CAGDRSYEQYF	TGTGCCGGCGACCGGTCCTACGAGCAGTACTTC
.	TRBV7-9	TRBD2	TRBJ2-5	CASSPLGTSTSEETQYF	TGTGCCAGCAGCCCGCTGGGGACTAGCACGTCCGAAGAGACCCAGTACTTC
.	TRBV5-4	TRBD1	TRBJ2-7	CASSFRTGSSYEQYF	TGTGCCAGCAGCTTTCGGACAGGGAGCTCCTACGAGCAGTACTTC
.	TRBV18	TRBD1	TRBJ1-1	CASSPQTGDTEAFF	TGTGCCAGCTCACCTCAAACAGGGGACACTGAAGCTTTCTTT
.	TRBV30	.	TRBJ2-3	CAWAAGGWSTDTQYF	TGTGCCTGGGCTGCCGGAGGGTGGAGCACAGATACGCAGTATTTT
.	TRBV5-6	.	TRBJ1-6	CASSLKNSPLHF	TGTGCCAGCAGCTTGAAAAATTCACCCCTCCACTTT
.	TRBV10-3	.	TRBJ2-2	CAIGDGPATGELFF	TGTGCCATCGGGGACGGCCCGGCAACCGGGGAGCTGTTTTTT
.	TRBV15	.	TRBJ2-5	CATAPGHQETQYF	TGTGCCACTGCGCCGGGACACCAAGAGACCCAGTACTTC
.	TRBV6-1	.	TRBJ1-5	CASRDRLFSNQPQHF	TGTGCCAGCAGGGATAGACTATTCTCGAATCAGCCCCAGCATTTT
.	TRBV18	.	TRBJ1-6	CASSHPGKGTSPLHF	TGTGCCAGCTCACACCCGGGGAAGGGCACTTCACCCCTCCACTTT
.	TRBV6-1	TRBD1	TRBJ1-4	CASRGGTGANEKLFF	TGTGCCAGCAGAGGGGGGACAGGGGCTAATGAAAAACTGTTTTTT
few	TRBV5-8	.	TRBJ1-5	CASSLEIASNQPQHF	TGTGCCAGCAGCTTGGAGATAGCGAGCAATCAGCCCCAGCATTTT
.	TRBV5-1	TRBD1	TRBJ2-6	CASSLVGQGNSGANVLTF	TGCGCCAGCAGCTTGGTGGGACAGGGCAACTCTGGGGCCAACGTCCTGACTTTC
.	TRBV6-5	.	TRBJ1-5	CASSMSSNQPQHF	TGTGCCAGCAGCATGTCTAGCAATCAGCCCCAGCATTTT